This T cell receptor (beta chain) was sequenced for a study of post-analysis software for immune sequencing data. Study-level points and caveats: F measure clustering grouped samples strongly by preparation batch. TRBV segments more frequent in patients than in controls numbered five and included TRBV5-6, TRBV5-1 and TRBV20-1. Compared against controls, patients with multiple sclerosis displayed significantly lower normalized Chao1 diversity.

The CDR3 runs to 13 residues. The library was made from cDNA and included unique molecular identifiers. From about 0.98 to 11 million T cells, 550,000 or so cDNA molecules were obtained. TCRdb used MiXCR to reprocess the PCR reads, holding one entry per CDR3 protein. The data hold more than 500,000 distinct CDR3 sequences, with 30% to 40% observed a single time. Turning to this clonotype: The target antigen is unknown. The junction shows a germline mismatch at one end, possibly a read error.

The J gene is TRBJ1-1, the V gene TRBV12-3 or TRBV12-4; D is unclear. Input material: blood. The receptor was isolated from a girl aged 2 to 17 with multiple sclerosis. The CDR3 DNA follows: TGCGCCAGCACGGGCCGGGTCGGCACTGAAGCTTTCTTT. Translating it yields CASTGRVGTEAFF.